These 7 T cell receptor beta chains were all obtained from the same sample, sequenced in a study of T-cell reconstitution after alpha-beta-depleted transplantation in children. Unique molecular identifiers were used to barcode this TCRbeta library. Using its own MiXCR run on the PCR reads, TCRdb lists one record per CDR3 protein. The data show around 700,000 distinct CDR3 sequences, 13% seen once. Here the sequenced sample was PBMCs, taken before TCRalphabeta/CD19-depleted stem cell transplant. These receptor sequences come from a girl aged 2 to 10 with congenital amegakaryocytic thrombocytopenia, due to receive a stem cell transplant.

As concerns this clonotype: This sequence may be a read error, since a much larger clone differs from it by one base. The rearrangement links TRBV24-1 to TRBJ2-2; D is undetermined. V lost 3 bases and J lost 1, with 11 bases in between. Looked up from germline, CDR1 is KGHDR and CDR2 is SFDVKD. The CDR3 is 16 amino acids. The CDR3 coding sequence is TGTGCCACCAGTGATCCGACAAGATTGAACACCGGGGAGCTGTTTTTT. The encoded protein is CATSDPTRLNTGELFF.

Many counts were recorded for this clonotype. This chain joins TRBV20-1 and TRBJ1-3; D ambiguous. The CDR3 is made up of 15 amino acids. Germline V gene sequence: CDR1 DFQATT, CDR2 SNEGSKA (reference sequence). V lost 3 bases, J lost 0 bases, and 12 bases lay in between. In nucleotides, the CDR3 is TGCAGTGCTAGTCCAGGACGGTCCTCTGGAAACACCATATATTTT. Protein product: CSASPGRSSGNTIYF.

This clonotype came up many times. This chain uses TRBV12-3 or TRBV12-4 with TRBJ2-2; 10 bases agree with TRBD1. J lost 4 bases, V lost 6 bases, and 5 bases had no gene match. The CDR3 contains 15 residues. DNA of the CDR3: TGTGCCAGCAGCCCCGGGACAGGGGTCACCGGGGAGCTGTTTTTT. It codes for CASSPGTGVTGELFF.

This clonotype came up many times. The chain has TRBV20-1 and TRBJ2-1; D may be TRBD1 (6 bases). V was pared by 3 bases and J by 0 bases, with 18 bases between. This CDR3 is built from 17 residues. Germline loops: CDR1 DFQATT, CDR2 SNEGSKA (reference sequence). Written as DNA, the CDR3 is TGCAGTGCTAGTCCCCCCTGGACAGCTCTCTCCTACAATGAGCAGTTCTTC. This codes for CSASPPWTALSYNEQFF.

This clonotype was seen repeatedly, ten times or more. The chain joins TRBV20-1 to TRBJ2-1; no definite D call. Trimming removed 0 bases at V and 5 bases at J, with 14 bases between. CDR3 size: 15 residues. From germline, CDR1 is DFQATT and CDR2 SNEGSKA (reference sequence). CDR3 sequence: CSARDWSAAHNEQFF. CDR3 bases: TGCAGTGCTAGAGATTGGTCGGCTGCGCACAATGAGCAGTTCTTC.

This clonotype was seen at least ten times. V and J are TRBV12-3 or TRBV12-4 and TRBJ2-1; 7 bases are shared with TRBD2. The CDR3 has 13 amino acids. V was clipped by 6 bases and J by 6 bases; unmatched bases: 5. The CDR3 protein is CASSHSGRNEQFF. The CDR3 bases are TGTGCCAGCAGCCATAGCGGGCGCAATGAGCAGTTCTTC.

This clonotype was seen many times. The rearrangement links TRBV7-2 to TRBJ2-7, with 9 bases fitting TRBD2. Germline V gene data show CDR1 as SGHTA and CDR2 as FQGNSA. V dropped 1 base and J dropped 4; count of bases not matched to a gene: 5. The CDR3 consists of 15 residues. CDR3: CASSLGFLAGYEQYF. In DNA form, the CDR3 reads TGTGCCAGCAGCTTAGGCTTCCTAGCGGGGTACGAGCAGTACTTC.